What follows is one TCR beta chain and its context. Its antigen is still unknown. The data originate from a study of beta chain features in type 1 diabetes. As for the study in general: All samples yielded roughly 110 million examined sorted cells.

This CDR3 comprises 16 residues. Trimming shortened V by 5 bases and J by 1 base, and 17 bases separated the two germline ends. The germline CDR1 and CDR2 sequences are LGHNA and YNFKEQ. The study's findings and limits: TCRB CDR3 length was moderately but significantly reduced in all four CD4+ subsets of Type 1 diabetes patients. Type 1 diabetes patients had fewer VDJ junction insertions and more deletions.

Isolated RNA was reverse transcribed in full, so expressed TCRB transcripts were sequenced. Generated by immunoSEQ multiplex PCR, the TCRdb table keeps only in-frame clones and is missing some. The sample holds 250,000 to 300,000 clones; 13% to 15% are singletons and the top ten take more than 0.015%. Sequenced: naive CD4+ T cells from blood. This sequence was found in a man aged 30 to 39 with type 1 diabetes. This chain joins TRBV4-2 and TRBJ2-5; possibly TRBD1 for D (6 bases). The CDR3 DNA reads as TGTGCCAGCAGCAAAAGAGGGGGAGAACTCCAAGAGACCCAGTACTTC. Translated, it gives CASSKRGGELQETQYF.